The next 30 T cell receptor beta chains were all read from a single sample in a study of regulatory T cells in long-lasting Graves disease. Arm-PCR with iRepertoire HTBI primers amplified the CDR3 regions for these TCR beta libraries. From the multiplex PCR reads, TCRdb called clonotypes with MiXCR, one entry per CDR3 protein. The data show about 560,000 distinct CDR3 sequences, with about 16% seen just once and 12% held by the top ten. Sample time point: newly diagnosed GD, antithyroid drugs for less than 3 months. After RNA was extracted from PBMCs, the TCR library was made from it. These data were also filed under a second study, of T cells in Graves' hyperthyroidism and ophthalmopathy.

Material: peripheral blood mononuclear cells (PBMCs), obtained at new diagnosis, from a patient treated with antithyroid drugs. All receptors come from a man between 18 and 35 years old with Graves disease.

A remark on this clonotype: This may arise from a read error, as a much more abundant clone is one base away. The conserved final phenylalanine or tryptophan is absent from the CDR3, which likely points to a read error. This chain uses TRBV13 with TRBJ2-1, with 11 bases identical to TRBD2. In germline, CDR1 is PRHDT, CDR2 FYEKMQ (reference sequence). The CDR3 extends over 17 amino acids. Trimming cost V 0 bases and J 3 bases; bases outside gene matches: 4. The CDR3 DNA reads TGTGCCAGCAGCTTAGGACTAGCGGGAGTGGGCTACAATGAGCAGTTCTCC. Protein sequence: CASSLGLAGVGYNEQFS.

In regard to this clonotype: An end of the junction does not agree with germline; a read error may underlie this. The genes are TRBV6-1 and TRBJ1-1; a possible D gene is TRBD1 (6 bases). The CDR3 length is 15 residues. CDR1 is MNHNS and CDR2 is SASEGT in the germline V gene. Here the CDR3 reads CASRITGTRNTEAFF. CDR3 coding DNA: TGTGCCAGCAGGATAACAGGGACCCGAAACACTGAGGCTTTCTTT.

Details on this clonotype: A read error is possible here, since a much larger clone lies one base away. The chain uses TRBV11-2 and TRBJ2-7, with D uncertain. CDR3 length equals 13 residues. Germline V gene lookup returns CDR1 SGHAT and CDR2 FQNNGV. CDR3 region: CASSLVPGYEQCF. The CDR3 DNA reads TGTGCCAGCAGCTTAGTGCCGGGCTACGAGCAGTGCTTC.

This clonotype was seen more than once but under ten times. The CDR3 sequence: CASSQDTVLFSYNEQFF. For the CDR3, the DNA is TGCGCCAGCAGCCAAGACACAGTACTTTTCTCCTACAATGAGCAGTTCTTC. The chain has TRBV4-1 and TRBJ2-1; D remains unclear. Per germline, CDR1 MGHRA and CDR2 YSYEKL. Between the trimmed V and J ends, which lost 0 bases and 0 bases, there was a span of 12 bases. The CDR3 extends over 17 amino acids.

This clonotype was observed at least ten times. The V gene is TRBV7-2, the J gene TRBJ2-7; 10 nucleotides align to TRBD2. The CDR3 extends over 16 amino acids. Germline lookup yields CDR1 SGHTA and CDR2 FQGNSA. V was clipped by 3 bases and J by 2 bases; unmatched bases: 7. In nucleotides, the CDR3 is TGTGCCAGCAGCTTCACGGGACTAGCGAGACCCTACGAGCAGTACTTC. It yields the protein CASSFTGLARPYEQYF.

Of note for this clonotype: A much more abundant neighbour one base away suggests this may be a read error. This chain connects TRBV12-3 or TRBV12-4 to TRBJ1-4; the D is unclear. With 5 bases removed from V and 16 bases from J, the gap between germline ends came to 20 bases. The CDR3 runs 13 residues. The CDR3 region is CASSPQRGRGQFF. The CDR3 DNA reads TGTGCCAGCAGTCCCCAACGTGGCCGGGGTCAGTTTTTT.

This clonotype was observed many times. The chain carries TRBV18 and TRBJ2-1; no clear D gene. Deletions cut 1 base from V and 7 bases from J, with 11 bases between. In germline, CDR1 is KGHSH, CDR2 LQKENI. The CDR3 spans 14 residues. CDR3 in DNA: TGTGCCAGCTCACCACGAAGGCAGGTGAATGAGCAGTTCTTC. Translating it yields CASSPRRQVNEQFF.

The V and J genes are TRBV29-1 and TRBJ2-5; 8 bases match TRBD2. CDR3 length: 15 residues. Germline lookup yields CDR1 SQVTM and CDR2 ANQGSEA. CDR3: CSARLSGGLQETQYF. The DNA for the CDR3 is TGCAGTGCTAGACTAAGCGGGGGCCTCCAAGAGACCCAGTACTTC.

This chain connects TRBV6-1 to TRBJ1-6, with D unclear. Trimming removed 6 bases at V and 5 bases at J, with 11 bases between. CDR1 and CDR2 (germline): MNHNS, SASEGT. The CDR3 runs 14 residues. The DNA for the CDR3 is TGTGCCAGCAGCCCCGAGCAGAATAATTCACCCCTCCACTTT. Encoded protein: CASSPEQNNSPLHF.

This clonotype has ten or more counts. The chain is built from TRBV28 and TRBJ1-1, with D possibly being TRBD1 (5 bases). Germline values: CDR1 MDHEN, CDR2 SYDVKM. The CDR3 spans 15 residues. V shed 6 bases and J shed 6 bases, with 20 bases lying between them. The CDR3 here is CASRWGKMGSAEAFF. Written as DNA, the CDR3 is TGTGCCAGCAGATGGGGGAAAATGGGAAGCGCTGAAGCTTTCTTT.

A word on this clonotype: A read error may be the cause here, since a much bigger clone is one base away. V usage is TRBV3-1 and J usage is TRBJ2-1, with D perhaps matching TRBD2 (6 bases). Germline CDR1 reads LGHDT; CDR2 reads YNNKEL (reference sequence). The V and J ends lost 1 base and 7 bases respectively, with 17 bases between them. CDR3 length: 16 amino acids. The chain's CDR3 is CASSQGLARYGNEQFF. In nucleotides, the CDR3 is TGTGCCAGCAGCCAAGGGCTAGCGAGATATGGGAATGAGCAGTTCTTC.

This clonotype was observed many times. V usage is TRBV11-2 and J usage is TRBJ1-1, with D tentatively TRBD1 (5 bases). Germline CDR1 is SGHAT and CDR2 is FQNNGV. V was trimmed by 5 bases and J by 3 bases, leaving 13 bases between them. The CDR3 spans 14 residues. CDR3 protein: CASSPYVGDTEAFF. For the CDR3, the DNA is TGTGCCAGCAGCCCGTATGTGGGGGACACTGAAGCTTTCTTT.

Remarks on this clonotype: A far larger clone is off by one base, so a read error is likely. This chain connects TRBV12-3 or TRBV12-4 to TRBJ2-2, with D perhaps matching TRBD2 (5 bases). The CDR3 runs 12 residues. CDR3 bases: TGTGCCAGCAGTCAGAACACCGGGGAGCTGCTTTTT. Translation: CASSQNTGELLF.

This chain links TRBV5-4 with TRBJ2-1; 8 nucleotides agree with TRBD1. The J call is in doubt because the DNA end fits TRBJ2-5 better. The CDR3 is 15 residues long. CDR1 is SGHNT and CDR2 is YYREEE in the germline V gene (reference sequence). CDR3 sequence reads: CASSQLTGVEETQYF. The CDR3 bases are TGTGCCAGCAGCCAACTGACAGGGGTTGAGGAGACCCAGTACTTC.

This clonotype was observed many times. The chain couples TRBV27 to TRBJ2-3; maybe TRBD2 (6 bases). The CDR3 has 16 residues. Trimming cost V 3 bases and J 2 bases, with 15 bases left between them. The germline V gene encodes CDR1 MNHEY and CDR2 SMNVEV (reference sequence). CDR3 coding DNA: TGTGCCAGCAGTTTGGGGCTAGCGAGACCCACAGATACGCAGTATTTT. Amino acid sequence: CASSLGLARPTDTQYF.

This clonotype was detected ten times or more. J is TRBJ1-2 and V is TRBV20-1; the D gene is possibly TRBD1 (5 bases). The CDR3 has 13 residues. The V gene's germline CDR1 is DFQATT and CDR2 SNEGSKA (reference sequence). Trimming cost V 0 bases and J 3 bases, with 8 bases left between them. In nucleotides, the CDR3 is TGCAGTGCTAGAGAGGGCAGGGACTATGGCTACACCTTC. It codes for CSAREGRDYGYTF.

In its sample, this clonotype was seen many times. The CDR3 DNA is TGTGCCAGCTCACCACGCAGCAATGAGCAGTTCTTC. Translation: CASSPRSNEQFF. V usage is TRBV18 and J usage is TRBJ2-1; D uncertain. Trimming removed 1 base at V and 6 bases at J, with 4 bases between. Germline CDR1 is KGHSH and CDR2 is LQKENI. This CDR3 spans 12 amino acids.

The rearrangement uses TRBV11-3 and TRBJ2-2; tentatively, D is TRBD2 (5 bases). The V end was cut by 7 bases, the J end by 6 bases, with 15 bases between. The CDR3 contains 14 residues. The V gene's germline CDR1 is SGHNT and CDR2 YENEEA. The CDR3 sequence is CASKEAEFAGELFF. For the CDR3, the DNA is TGTGCCAGCAAGGAGGCGGAGTTCGCCGGGGAGCTGTTTTTT.

This clonotype appeared a few times. This chain connects TRBV20-1 to TRBJ2-7, with a tentative D call TRBD2 (6 bases). V was shortened by 0 bases and J by 3 bases, with 15 bases between the two germline ends. The CDR3 covers 15 residues. The germline CDR1 and CDR2 sequences are DFQATT and SNEGSKA (reference sequence). CDR3 DNA: TGCAGTGCTAGAGATCCGGGACTCCTACTCTACGAGCAGTACTTC. This gives the protein CSARDPGLLLYEQYF.

This clonotype came up many times. The DNA for the CDR3 is TGTGCCAGCAGCTCTGACAGGTTCTATGGCTACACCTTC. This codes for CASSSDRFYGYTF. The rearrangement links TRBV12-3 or TRBV12-4 to TRBJ1-2, with D tentatively TRBD1 (6 bases). The CDR3 runs 13 residues. V lost 6 bases and J lost 4, with 12 bases in between.

This clonotype has just a few counts. CDR3 loop: CASTYGPQHGLLSGNTIYF. The CDR3 nucleotides read TGTGCCAGCACCTACGGGCCCCAACACGGACTCCTCTCTGGAAACACCATATATTTT. The rearrangement links TRBV6-1 to TRBJ1-3; D is uncertain. Deletions cut 7 bases from V and 0 bases from J, with 25 bases between. The CDR3 consists of 19 residues. The germline V gene has CDR1 MNHNS and CDR2 SASEGT.

This clonotype was picked up a small number of times. This chain uses TRBV12-3 or TRBV12-4 with TRBJ2-5; 8 bases fit TRBD2. The CDR3 length is 16 residues. V shed 5 bases, J shed 3 bases, and the junction held 11 bases outside the gene matches. In DNA, the CDR3 is TGTGCCAGCAGTCCCGTTGCGACTAGCGCCGAAGAGACCCAGTACTTC. Translated: CASSPVATSAEETQYF.

This chain joins TRBV3-1 and TRBJ2-7; D is ambiguous. Trimming pared 7 bases from V and 3 bases from J, leaving 13 bases between. CDR1 is LGHDT, CDR2 YNNKEL, per germline (reference sequence). The CDR3 is 13 amino acids. The CDR3 DNA sequence: TGTGCCAGCACCTCCGGGCCGATCTACGAGCAGTACTTC. Residues: CASTSGPIYEQYF.

This clonotype was picked up a small number of times. V gene TRBV20-1 combines with J gene TRBJ1-2; 8 bases line up with TRBD1. Looked up from germline, CDR1 is DFQATT and CDR2 is SNEGSKA (reference sequence). Trimming cost V 1 base and J 5 bases; bases outside gene matches: 9. The CDR3 sequence is 15 residues long. CDR3 in amino acids: CSARVAAGGDYGYTF. The CDR3 DNA reads TGCAGTGCTAGAGTGGCGGCAGGGGGCGATTATGGCTACACCTTC.

This clonotype was counted only a few times. The chain employs TRBV10-3 and TRBJ2-7, with D possibly TRBD1 on 6 matching bases. V was clipped by 6 bases and J by 3 bases, with 12 bases between them. The CDR3 spans 13 residues. Germline V gene lookup returns CDR1 ENHRY and CDR2 SYGVKD. CDR3: CAISRGSGYEQYF. The CDR3 nucleotides read TGTGCCATCAGCAGGGGCAGCGGCTACGAGCAGTACTTC.

This clonotype was seen repeatedly, ten times or more. This rearrangement joins TRBV29-1 to TRBJ1-2; perhaps TRBD1 as D (5 bases). CDR3 length: 14 amino acids. V was pared by 7 bases and J by 4 bases, with 19 bases between. From germline, CDR1 is SQVTM and CDR2 ANQGSEA. CDR3 coding DNA: TGCAGCGGGGGGGACGGAAGAAGGGGCTATGGCTACACCTTC. This encodes CSGGDGRRGYGYTF.

This clonotype was recorded a few times. The V call is TRBV10-3, the J call TRBJ2-2; D may match TRBD1 or TRBD2 (6 bases each). V was cut by 6 bases and J by 2 bases, with 16 bases left in between. The CDR3 has 16 residues. Germline CDR1 ENHRY, CDR2 SYGVKD. In nucleotides, the CDR3 is TGTGCCATCAGAACCGGGGGCAGAGCCAACACCGGGGAGCTGTTTTTT. It specifies CAIRTGGRANTGELFF.

This clonotype was seen many times. The chain couples TRBV28 to TRBJ2-7; D is unresolved. Germline lookup yields CDR1 MDHEN and CDR2 SYDVKM. V dropped 2 bases and J dropped 4 bases, with 9 bases sitting between them. The length of the CDR3 is 13 residues. The CDR3 sequence is CASSLIAGYEQYF. The CDR3 region has the DNA TGTGCCAGCAGTTTAATCGCCGGGTACGAGCAGTACTTC.

This clonotype was counted many times. The chain employs TRBV7-2 and TRBJ2-7; 7 bases fit TRBD1. The CDR3 has 14 residues. Trimming at V came to 5 bases and at J to 3 bases, leaving 7 bases not matched to a gene. Germline assignment: CDR1 SGHTA and CDR2 FQGNSA. DNA for the CDR3: TGTGCCAGCAGCGCCTGGGACAGAAGCTACGAGCAGTACTTC. This codes for CASSAWDRSYEQYF.

The table lists this clonotype with many counts. This sequence joins TRBV11-2 and TRBJ2-3; TRBD1 might be the D (5 bases). Trimming took 0 bases from V and 11 from J, leaving 6 bases between them. The V gene's germline CDR1 is SGHAT and CDR2 FQNNGV. The CDR3 is 11 residues long. For the CDR3, the DNA is TGTGCCAGCAGCTTAGAACAGGTGCAGTATTTT. This translates into CASSLEQVQYF.